The 5 T cell receptor beta chains listed next were all sequenced from one sample in a study of cytomegalovirus exposure and HLA in healthy donors. PCR employed 60 Vbeta and 13 Jbeta primers. Profiling relied on immunoSEQ multiplex PCR, and the TCRdb table lists in-frame clones only, not all of them. This table has about 190,000 clones, 60% to 85% appearing once. Sequencing was done on a sample of PBMCs. These receptors all stem from a woman younger than 35 in good health and CMV-seronegative.

This chain links TRBV19 with TRBJ2-3; 9 bases line up with TRBD1. This CDR3 comprises 13 residues. The J segment lost 5 bases and the V segment lost 9 bases, leaving 6 bases of the junction unmatched. CDR1 LNHDA and CDR2 SQIVND come from the germline V gene (reference sequence). CDR3 nucleotide sequence: TGTGCCAGACAATTGGACAGGGGAGATACGCAGTATTTT. Residues: CARQLDRGDTQYF.

The CDR3 protein is CASSIARQGTEAFF. The CDR3 DNA reads TGTGCCAGTAGTATAGCCCGACAGGGGACTGAAGCTTTCTTT. V is TRBV19 and J is TRBJ1-1, with 8 bases identical to TRBD1. The germline CDR1 and CDR2 sequences are LNHDA and SQIVND (reference sequence). CDR3 size: 14 residues. The junction had 3 bases not matched to a gene; V was cut back by 1 base and J by 5 bases. Variable domain in full (rest from reference TRBV19 and TRBJ1-1): DGGITQSPKYLFRKEGQNVTLSCEQNLNHDAMYWYRQDPGQGLRLIYYSQIVNDFQKGDIAEGYSVSREKKESFPLTVTSAQKNPTAFYLCASSIARQGTEAFFGQGTRLTVV.

The chain uses TRBV30 and TRBJ2-7; a possible D gene is TRBD2 (6 bases). Germline assignment: CDR1 GTSNPN and CDR2 SVGIG (reference sequence). The CDR3 is made up of 12 amino acids. Trimming took 4 bases from V and 2 from J, leaving 9 bases between them. For the CDR3, the DNA is TGTGCCTGGAATGGAGGGACCTACGAGCAGTACTTC. As protein: CAWNGGTYEQYF.

Only one count was recorded for this clone. V gene TRBV28 combines with J gene TRBJ1-1, with D tentatively TRBD1 (6 bases). V was clipped by 1 base and J by 6 bases, with 9 bases between them. The CDR3 has 13 amino acids. Per the germline V gene, CDR1 is MDHEN and CDR2 is SYDVKM. This CDR3 reads CASSLSGDAEAFF. DNA for the CDR3: TGTGCCAGCAGTTTATCAGGGGACGCTGAAGCTTTCTTT. The whole variable domain, remainder taken from reference TRBV28 and TRBJ1-1, is DVKVTQSSRYLVKRTGEKVFLECVQDMDHENMFWYRQDPGLGLRLIYFSYDVKMKEKGDIPEGYSVSREKKERFSLILESASTNQTSMYLCASSLSGDAEAFFGQGTRLTVV.

This chain uses TRBV9 with TRBJ1-2; D may be TRBD1 (6 bases). Between the trimmed V and J ends, which lost 0 bases and 2 bases, there was a span of 11 bases. The CDR3 is made up of 15 amino acids. CDR1 SGDLS and CDR2 YYNGEE come from the germline V gene. CDR3 amino acids: CASSVGAGANYGYTF. The CDR3 DNA reads as TGTGCCAGCAGCGTAGGAGCAGGGGCCAACTATGGCTACACCTTC. Using reference TRBV9 and TRBJ1-2 for the parts outside the CDR3, the full variable domain is DSGVTQTPKHLITATGQRVTLRCSPRSGDLSVYWYQQSLDQGLQFLIQYYNGEERAKGNILERFSAQQFPDLHSELNLSSLELGDSALYFCASSVGAGANYGYTFGSGTRLTVV.